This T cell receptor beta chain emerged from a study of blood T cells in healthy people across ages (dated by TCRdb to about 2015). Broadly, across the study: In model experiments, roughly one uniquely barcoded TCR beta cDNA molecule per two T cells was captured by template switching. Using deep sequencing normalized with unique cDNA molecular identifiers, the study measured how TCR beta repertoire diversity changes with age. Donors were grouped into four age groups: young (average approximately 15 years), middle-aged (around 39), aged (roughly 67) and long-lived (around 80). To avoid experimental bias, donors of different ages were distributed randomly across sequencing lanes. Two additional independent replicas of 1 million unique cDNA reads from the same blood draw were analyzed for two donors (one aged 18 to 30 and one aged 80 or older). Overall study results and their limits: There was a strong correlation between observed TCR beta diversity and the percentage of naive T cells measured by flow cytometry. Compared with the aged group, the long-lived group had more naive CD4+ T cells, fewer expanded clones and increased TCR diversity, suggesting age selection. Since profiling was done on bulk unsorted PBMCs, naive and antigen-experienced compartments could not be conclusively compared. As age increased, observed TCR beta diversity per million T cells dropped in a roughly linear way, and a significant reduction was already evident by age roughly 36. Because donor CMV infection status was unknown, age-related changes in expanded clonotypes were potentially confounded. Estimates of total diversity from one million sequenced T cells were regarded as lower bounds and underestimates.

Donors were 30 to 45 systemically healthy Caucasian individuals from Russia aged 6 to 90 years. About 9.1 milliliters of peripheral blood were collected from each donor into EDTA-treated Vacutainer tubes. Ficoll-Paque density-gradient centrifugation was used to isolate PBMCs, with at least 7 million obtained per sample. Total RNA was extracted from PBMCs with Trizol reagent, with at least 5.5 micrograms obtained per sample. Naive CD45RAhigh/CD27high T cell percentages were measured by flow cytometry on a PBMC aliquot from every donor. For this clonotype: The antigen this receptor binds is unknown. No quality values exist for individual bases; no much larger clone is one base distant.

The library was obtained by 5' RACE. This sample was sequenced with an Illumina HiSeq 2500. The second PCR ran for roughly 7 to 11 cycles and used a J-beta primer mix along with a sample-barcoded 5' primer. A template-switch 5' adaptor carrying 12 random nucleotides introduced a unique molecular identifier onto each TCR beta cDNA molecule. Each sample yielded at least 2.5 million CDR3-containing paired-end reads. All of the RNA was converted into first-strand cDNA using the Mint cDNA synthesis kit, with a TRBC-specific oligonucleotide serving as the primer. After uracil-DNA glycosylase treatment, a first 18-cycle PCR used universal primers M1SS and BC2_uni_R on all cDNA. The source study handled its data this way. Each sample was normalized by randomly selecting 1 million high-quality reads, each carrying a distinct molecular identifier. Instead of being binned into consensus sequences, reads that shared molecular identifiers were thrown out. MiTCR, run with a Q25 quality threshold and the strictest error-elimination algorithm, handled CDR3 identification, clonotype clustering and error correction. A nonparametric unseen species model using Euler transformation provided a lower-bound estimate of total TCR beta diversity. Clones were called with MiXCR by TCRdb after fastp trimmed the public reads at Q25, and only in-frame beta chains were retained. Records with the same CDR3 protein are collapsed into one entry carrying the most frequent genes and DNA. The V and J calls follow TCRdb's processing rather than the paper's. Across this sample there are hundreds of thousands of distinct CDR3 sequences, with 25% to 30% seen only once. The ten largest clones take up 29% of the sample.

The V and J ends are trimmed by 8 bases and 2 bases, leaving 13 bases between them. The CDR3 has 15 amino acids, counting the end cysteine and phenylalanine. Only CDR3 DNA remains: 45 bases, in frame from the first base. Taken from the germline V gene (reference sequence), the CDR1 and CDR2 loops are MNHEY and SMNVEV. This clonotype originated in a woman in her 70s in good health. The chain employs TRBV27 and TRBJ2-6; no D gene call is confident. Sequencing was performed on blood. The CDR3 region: CASLFWGPGANVLTF. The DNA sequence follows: TGTGCCAGCCTGTTCTGGGGTCCTGGGGCCAACGTCCTGACTTTC.